The rows below give T cell receptor beta chains drawn from one sample of a study of radiation and T cells in renal cell carcinoma. Assay: immunoSEQ multiplex PCR; the TCRdb copy retains only in-frame clones and omits some. Of 150,000 to 200,000 clones listed, about 85% are singletons. The starting material was blood, obtained from a patient whose treatment included radiotherapy and nephrectomy. These receptors were obtained from a woman in her forties or fifties with renal cell carcinoma. Each CDR3 is given with its conserved first and last residue. Fields, in order: V gene, CDR3 length, D gene, J gene, CDR3 protein, CDR3 DNA. A D gene is named only where the DNA matches it firmly.

V: TRBV5-4; length: 14; D: .; J: TRBJ2-3; CDR3: CASSSPGRKDTQYF; DNA: TGTGCCAGCAGCTCCCCGGGCCGTAAAGATACGCAGTATTTT
V: TRBV5-1; length: 15; D: .; J: TRBJ2-1; CDR3: CASSEQGTSYNEQFF; DNA: TGCGCCAGCAGCGAACAGGGAACTTCCTACAATGAGCAGTTCTTC
V: TRBV4-2; length: 14; D: .; J: TRBJ1-4; CDR3: CASSQAQGNEKLFF; DNA: TGTGCCAGCAGCCAAGCCCAGGGGAATGAAAAACTGTTTTTT
V: TRBV10-3; length: 12; D: .; J: TRBJ1-1; CDR3: CAISGKDTEAFF; DNA: TGTGCCATCAGTGGAAAAGACACTGAAGCTTTCTTT
V: TRBV6-6; length: 14; D: .; J: TRBJ2-7; CDR3: CASSPGTYDSEQYF; DNA: TGTGCCAGCAGCCCCGGGACTTATGACTCCGAGCAGTACTTC
V: TRBV7-9; length: 13; D: TRBD1; J: TRBJ1-1; CDR3: CASSFGRGGEAFF; DNA: TGTGCCAGCAGCTTTGGCAGGGGGGGTGAAGCTTTCTTT
V: TRBV30; length: 14; D: TRBD1; J: TRBJ1-4; CDR3: CARGQGPTNEKLFF; DNA: TGTGCCCGAGGACAGGGCCCGACTAATGAAAAACTGTTTTTT
V: TRBV18; length: 12; D: TRBD1; J: TRBJ1-1; CDR3: CASSLESRGLRF; DNA: TGTGCCAGCTCACTCGAATCCAGGGGGCTTCGATTT
V: TRBV5-1; length: 13; D: .; J: TRBJ2-7; CDR3: CASSLDGSYEQYF; DNA: TGCGCCAGCAGCTTGGACGGTTCCTACGAGCAGTACTTC
V: TRBV7-8; length: 14; D: .; J: TRBJ1-4; CDR3: CASTVGTANEKLFF; DNA: TGTGCCAGCACCGTTGGGACGGCTAATGAAAAACTGTTTTTT
V: TRBV6-1; length: 11; D: .; J: TRBJ1-1; CDR3: CASGRWAEAFF; DNA: TGTGCCAGCGGCAGGTGGGCTGAAGCTTTCTTT
V: TRBV11-1; length: 16; D: TRBD1; J: TRBJ1-1; CDR3: CASSSRRYQGDTEAFF; DNA: TGTGCCAGCAGCTCCCGAAGATATCAGGGGGACACTGAAGCTTTCTTT
V: TRBV2; length: 14; D: TRBD1; J: TRBJ1-6; CDR3: CASIPDRGNSPLHF; DNA: TGTGCCAGCATCCCGGACAGGGGGAATTCACCCCTCCACTTT
V: TRBV2; length: 16; D: .; J: TRBJ2-3; CDR3: CASSDPLKRSTDTQYF; DNA: TGTGCCAGCAGTGACCCGCTCAAGCGGAGCACAGATACGCAGTATTTT
V: TRBV13; length: 12; D: .; J: TRBJ2-7; CDR3: CASSLSGYEQYF; DNA: TGTGCCAGCAGCTTAAGTGGTTACGAGCAGTACTTC
V: TRBV7-9; length: 14; D: .; J: TRBJ2-1; CDR3: CASSLVAAGDEQFF; DNA: TGTGCCAGCAGCTTAGTGGCGGCCGGGGATGAGCAGTTCTTC